One and the same sample provided the 9 T cell receptor beta chains below, sequenced in a study of CD8+ T cells in alopecia areata. Once RNA had been extracted, it was reverse transcribed into cDNA to act as the sequencing template. TCRdb's copy holds only in-frame clones and misses some; the assay was immunoSEQ multiplex PCR. The sample includes roughly 140,000 clones, roughly half seen only once; the top ten take approximately 0.99%. Sequenced material: CD4+ T cells sorted from blood, taken at week 0. The receptors derive from a human donor with alopecia areata.

This clone was observed a few times. The V and J genes are TRBV7-2 and TRBJ2-3, with 14 bases fitting TRBD2. J was trimmed by 3 bases and V by 0 bases; bases with no gene match: 2. Germline V gives CDR1 SGHTA, CDR2 FQGNSA. CDR3 size: 17 residues. The CDR3: CASSLAGTSGSTDTQYF. The CDR3 DNA follows: TGTGCCAGCAGCTTAGCAGGGACTAGCGGGAGTACAGATACGCAGTATTTT. Complete variable domain (other parts from reference TRBV7-2 and TRBJ2-3): GAGVSQSPSNKVTEKGKDVELRCDPISGHTALYWYRQSLGQGLEFLIYFQGNSAPDKSGLPSDRFSAERTGGSVSTLTIQRTQQEDSAVYLCASSLAGTSGSTDTQYFGPGTRLTVL.

The rearrangement uses TRBV5-4 and TRBJ2-2; D is undetermined. V was shortened by 0 bases and J by 2 bases, with 11 bases between the two germline ends. CDR3 length: 16 residues. Germline V gene data show CDR1 as SGHNT and CDR2 as YYREEE (reference sequence). The CDR3, as DNA: TGTGCCAGCAGCTTGGTATCGCGACCTAACACCGGGGAGCTGTTTTTT. This translates into CASSLVSRPNTGELFF.

The chain uses TRBV5-1 and TRBJ2-1, with D tentatively TRBD1 (6 bases). The V and J ends lost 2 bases and 7 bases respectively, with 16 bases between them. This CDR3 is built from 15 residues. Germline loops: CDR1 SGHRS, CDR2 YFSETQ. The CDR3 nucleotides read TGCGCCAGCAGCTTACGGGCAGGGGATGGAAATGAGCAGTTCTTC. This sequence encodes CASSLRAGDGNEQFF.

The V gene is TRBV4-1, the J gene TRBJ1-4; D is possibly TRBD1 (6 bases). V gave up 4 bases and J gave up 5 bases, with 14 bases separating them. This CDR3 spans 15 amino acids. Germline V gene lookup returns CDR1 MGHRA and CDR2 YSYEKL. This CDR3 reads CASSPLPRGNEKLFF. CDR3 bases: TGCGCCAGCAGCCCACTCCCTAGGGGGAATGAAAAACTGTTTTTT.

This clone appeared a few times. V and J are TRBV18 and TRBJ2-5; maybe TRBD2 (5 bases). V was cut by 3 bases and J by 1 base, with 6 bases left in between. Germline CDR1 and CDR2: KGHSH and LQKENI. This CDR3 is built from 13 residues. CDR3 in DNA: TGTGCCAGCTCACCGGACTTCCAAGAGACCCAGTACTTC. The encoded protein is CASSPDFQETQYF.

As concerns this clone: At one end, the junction sequence differs from germline, possibly due to a read error. The rearrangement links TRBV7-2 to TRBJ2-7; 9 nucleotides align to TRBD1. The germline CDR1 and CDR2 sequences are SGHTA and FQGNSA. CDR3 length: 12 amino acids. The chain's CDR3 is CASSIPGQGTNF. CDR3 DNA: TGTGCCAGCAGCATCCCGGGACAGGGTACGAACTTC.

The CDR3 nucleotides read TGCGCCAGCAGCCTACGGGACGGCACCGGGGAGCTGTTTTTT. Its protein is CASSLRDGTGELFF. This chain links TRBV4-3 with TRBJ2-2, with D perhaps TRBD1 or TRBD2 (5 bases each). Germline-derived CDR1 and CDR2 are LGHNA and YSLEER. The CDR3 covers 14 residues. The V and J ends lost 4 bases and 4 bases respectively, with 10 bases between them.

V usage is TRBV4-2 and J usage is TRBJ2-1; D gene unclear. Trimming removed 6 bases from V and 7 bases from J, with 13 bases in between. Germline CDR1 reads LGHNA; CDR2 reads YNFKEQ. The CDR3 is made up of 13 amino acids. CDR3 sequence reads: CASSSGLVNEQFF. The DNA for the CDR3 is TGTGCCAGCAGTTCGGGCCTGGTAAATGAGCAGTTCTTC.

This sequence joins TRBV29-1 and TRBJ2-2; D is unclear. The CDR3 has 14 residues. Trimming took 4 bases from V and 0 from J, leaving 9 bases between them. The V gene's germline CDR1 is SQVTM and CDR2 ANQGSEA. Here the CDR3 DNA reads TGCAGCGTTGGGCTACTCGCGAACACCGGGGAGCTGTTTTTT. Residues: CSVGLLANTGELFF.